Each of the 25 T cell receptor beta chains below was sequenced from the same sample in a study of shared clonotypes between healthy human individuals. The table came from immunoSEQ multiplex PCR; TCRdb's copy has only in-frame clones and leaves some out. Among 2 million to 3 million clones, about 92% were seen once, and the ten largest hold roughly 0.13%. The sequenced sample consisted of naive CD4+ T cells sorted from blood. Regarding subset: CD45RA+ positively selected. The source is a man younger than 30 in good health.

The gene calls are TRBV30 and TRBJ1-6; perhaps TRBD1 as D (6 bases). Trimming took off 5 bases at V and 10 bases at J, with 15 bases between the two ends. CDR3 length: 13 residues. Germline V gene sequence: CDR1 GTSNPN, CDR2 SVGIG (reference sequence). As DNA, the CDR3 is TGTGCCTGGGCCACAGGGTTTTGGTCACCCCTCCACTTT. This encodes CAWATGFWSPLHF.

The CDR3 spells CAGRLAGAGTGELFF. The CDR3 DNA is TGCGCCGGGAGATTAGCGGGGGCGGGGACCGGGGAGCTGTTTTTT. J is TRBJ2-2 and V is TRBV10-1; TRBD2 agrees at 9 bases. This CDR3 is built from 15 residues. CDR1 and CDR2 (germline): WNHNN, SYGVQD (reference sequence). Losses at the gene ends were 11 bases for V and 5 bases for J; bases not matched to a gene: 12.

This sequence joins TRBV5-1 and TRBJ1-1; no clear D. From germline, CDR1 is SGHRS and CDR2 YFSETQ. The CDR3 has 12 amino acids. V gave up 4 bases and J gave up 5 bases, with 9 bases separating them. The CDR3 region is CASSQPETEAFF. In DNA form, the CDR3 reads TGCGCCAGCAGCCAACCTGAGACTGAAGCTTTCTTT.

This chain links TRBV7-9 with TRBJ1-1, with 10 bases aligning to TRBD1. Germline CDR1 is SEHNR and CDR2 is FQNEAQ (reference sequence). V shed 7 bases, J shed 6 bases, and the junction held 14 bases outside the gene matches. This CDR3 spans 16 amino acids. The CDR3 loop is CASTISGDRGRAEAFF. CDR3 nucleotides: TGTGCCAGCACCATCAGCGGGGACAGGGGTAGAGCTGAAGCTTTCTTT.

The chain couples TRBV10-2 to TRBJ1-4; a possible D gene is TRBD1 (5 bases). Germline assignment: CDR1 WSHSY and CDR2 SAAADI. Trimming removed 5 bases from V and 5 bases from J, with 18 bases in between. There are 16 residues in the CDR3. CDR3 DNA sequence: TGCGCCAGCAGTCGCGCGGGGGGAAGCATAAATGAAAAACTGTTTTTT. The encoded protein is CASSRAGGSINEKLFF.

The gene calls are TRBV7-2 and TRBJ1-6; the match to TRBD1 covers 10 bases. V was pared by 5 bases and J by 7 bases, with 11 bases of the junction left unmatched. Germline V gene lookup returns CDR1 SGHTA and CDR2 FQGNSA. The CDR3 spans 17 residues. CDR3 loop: CASSPWDRGLYNSPLHF. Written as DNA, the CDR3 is TGTGCCAGCAGCCCCTGGGACAGGGGACTCTACAATTCACCCCTCCACTTT.

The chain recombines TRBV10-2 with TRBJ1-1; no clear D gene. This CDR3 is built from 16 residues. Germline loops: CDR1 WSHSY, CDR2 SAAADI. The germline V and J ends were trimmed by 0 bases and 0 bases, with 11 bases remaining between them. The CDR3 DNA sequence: TGCGCCAGCAGTGAGTCCCGTGGGAGGATGAACACTGAAGCTTTCTTT. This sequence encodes CASSESRGRMNTEAFF.

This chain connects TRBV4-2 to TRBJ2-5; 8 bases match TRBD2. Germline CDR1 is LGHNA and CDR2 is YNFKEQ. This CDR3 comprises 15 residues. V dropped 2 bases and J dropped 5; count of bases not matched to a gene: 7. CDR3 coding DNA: TGTGCCAGCAGCCAACCGGGGGGGGGCGAGGAGACCCAGTACTTC. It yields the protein CASSQPGGGEETQYF.

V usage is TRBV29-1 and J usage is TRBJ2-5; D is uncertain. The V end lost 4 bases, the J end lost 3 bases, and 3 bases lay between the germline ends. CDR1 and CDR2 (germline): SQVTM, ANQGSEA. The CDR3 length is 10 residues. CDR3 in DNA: TGCAGCGTTGGTAAAGAGACCCAGTACTTC. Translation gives CSVGKETQYF. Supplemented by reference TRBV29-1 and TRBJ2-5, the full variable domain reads SAVISQKPSRDICQRGTSLTIQCQVDSQVTMMFWYRQQPGQSLTLIATANQGSEATYESGFVIDKFPISRPNLTFSTLTVSNMSPEDSSIYLCSVGKETQYFGPGTRLLVL.

CDR3 amino acids: CASRSAPLQYF. The CDR3 nucleotides read TGTGCCAGCAGATCGGCCCCCTTGCAGTATTTT. V gene TRBV2 combines with J gene TRBJ2-3, with unresolved D. Trimming took 6 bases from V and 11 from J, leaving 12 bases between them. CDR3 length: 11 amino acids. Per germline, CDR1 SNHLY and CDR2 FYNNEI.

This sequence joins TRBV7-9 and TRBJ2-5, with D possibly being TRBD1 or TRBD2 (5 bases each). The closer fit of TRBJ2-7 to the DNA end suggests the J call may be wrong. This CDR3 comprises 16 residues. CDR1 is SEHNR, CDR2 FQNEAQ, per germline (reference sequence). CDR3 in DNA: TGTGCCAGCAGCTTTATTGGATGGGGGAGTTCCTACGAGCAGTACTTC. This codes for CASSFIGWGSSYEQYF.

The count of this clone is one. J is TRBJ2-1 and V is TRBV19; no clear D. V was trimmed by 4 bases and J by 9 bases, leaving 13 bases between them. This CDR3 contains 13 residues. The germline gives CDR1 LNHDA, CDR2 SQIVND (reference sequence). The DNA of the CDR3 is TGTGCCAGTAGTACGGCGGCGTTTAGTGAGCAGTTCTTC. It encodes CASSTAAFSEQFF. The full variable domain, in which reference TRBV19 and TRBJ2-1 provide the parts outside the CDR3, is DGGITQSPKYLFRKEGQNVTLSCEQNLNHDAMYWYRQDPGQGLRLIYYSQIVNDFQKGDIAEGYSVSREKKESFPLTVTSAQKNPTAFYLCASSTAAFSEQFFGPGTRLTVL.

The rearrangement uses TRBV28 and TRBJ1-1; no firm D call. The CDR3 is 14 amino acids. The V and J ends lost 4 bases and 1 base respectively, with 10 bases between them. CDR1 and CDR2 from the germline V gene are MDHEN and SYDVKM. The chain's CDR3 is CASSSPGPNTEAFF. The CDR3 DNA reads TGTGCCAGCAGTTCCCCCGGACCGAACACTGAAGCTTTCTTT.

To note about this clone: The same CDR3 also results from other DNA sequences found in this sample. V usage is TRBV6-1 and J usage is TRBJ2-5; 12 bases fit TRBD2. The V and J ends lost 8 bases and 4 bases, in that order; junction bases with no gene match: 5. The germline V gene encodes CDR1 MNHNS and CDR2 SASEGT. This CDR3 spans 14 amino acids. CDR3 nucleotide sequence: TGTGCCAGCTCTAGCGGGGGGGCCGGAGAGACCCAGTACTTC. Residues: CASSSGGAGETQYF.

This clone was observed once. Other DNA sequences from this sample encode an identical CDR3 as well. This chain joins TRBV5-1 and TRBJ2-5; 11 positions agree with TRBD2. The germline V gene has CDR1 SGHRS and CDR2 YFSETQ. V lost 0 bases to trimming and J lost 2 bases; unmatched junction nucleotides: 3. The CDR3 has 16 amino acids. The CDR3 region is CASSLGTSGRQETQYF. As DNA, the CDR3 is TGCGCCAGCAGCTTGGGAACTAGCGGGAGACAAGAGACCCAGTACTTC.

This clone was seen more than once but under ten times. DNA for the CDR3: TGTGCCAGTATCCTGACAGGGGCTAACACTGAAGCTTTCTTT. Translating it yields CASILTGANTEAFF. The chain links TRBV19 to TRBJ1-1, with TRBD1 matching over 8 bases. J gave up 2 bases and V 7 bases, and 6 bases lay outside the gene matches. CDR1 and CDR2 (germline): LNHDA, SQIVND (reference sequence). This CDR3 is built from 14 residues.

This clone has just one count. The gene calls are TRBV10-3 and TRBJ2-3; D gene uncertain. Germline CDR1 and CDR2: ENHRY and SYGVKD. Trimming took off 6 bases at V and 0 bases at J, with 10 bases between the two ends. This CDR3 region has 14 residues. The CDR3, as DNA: TGTGCCATCAGCGGATCAGAAAGCACAGATACGCAGTATTTT. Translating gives CAISGSESTDTQYF.

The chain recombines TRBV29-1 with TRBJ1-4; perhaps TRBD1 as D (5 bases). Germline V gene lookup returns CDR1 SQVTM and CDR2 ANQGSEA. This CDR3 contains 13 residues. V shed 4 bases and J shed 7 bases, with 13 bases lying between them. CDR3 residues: CSVGEGAGEKLFF. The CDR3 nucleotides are TGCAGCGTTGGAGAAGGGGCCGGTGAAAAACTGTTTTTT.

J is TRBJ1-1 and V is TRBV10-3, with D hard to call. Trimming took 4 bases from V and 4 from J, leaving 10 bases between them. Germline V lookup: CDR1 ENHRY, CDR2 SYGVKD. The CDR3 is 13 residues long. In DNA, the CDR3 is TGTGCCATCAGTGGCCTTGGGGTCACTGAAGCTTTCTTT. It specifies CAISGLGVTEAFF.

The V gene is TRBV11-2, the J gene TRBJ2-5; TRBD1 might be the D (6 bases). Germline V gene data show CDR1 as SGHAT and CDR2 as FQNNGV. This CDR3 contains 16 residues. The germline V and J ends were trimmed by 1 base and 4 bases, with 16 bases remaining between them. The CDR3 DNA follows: TGTGCCAGCAGCTTAGCACTGGCAGGGGTGGGAGAGACCCAGTACTTC. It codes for CASSLALAGVGETQYF.

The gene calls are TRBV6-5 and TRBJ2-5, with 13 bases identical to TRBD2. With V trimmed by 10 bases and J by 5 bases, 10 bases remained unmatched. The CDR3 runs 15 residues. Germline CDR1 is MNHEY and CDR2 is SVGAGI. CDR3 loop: CATSLGTSGAETQYF. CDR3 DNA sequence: TGTGCCACCTCCCTAGGGACTAGCGGGGCCGAGACCCAGTACTTC.

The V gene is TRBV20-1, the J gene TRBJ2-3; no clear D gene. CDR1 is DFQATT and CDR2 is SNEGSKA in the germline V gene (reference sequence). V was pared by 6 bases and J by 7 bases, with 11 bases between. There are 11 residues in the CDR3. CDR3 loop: CSADMMNTQYF. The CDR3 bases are TGCAGTGCCGATATGATGAATACGCAGTATTTT.

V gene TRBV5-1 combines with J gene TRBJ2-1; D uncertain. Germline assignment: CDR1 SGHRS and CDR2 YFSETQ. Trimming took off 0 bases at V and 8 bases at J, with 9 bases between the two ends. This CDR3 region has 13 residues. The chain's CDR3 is CASSLGSGHEQFF. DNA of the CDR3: TGCGCCAGCAGCTTGGGGTCTGGGCATGAGCAGTTCTTC.

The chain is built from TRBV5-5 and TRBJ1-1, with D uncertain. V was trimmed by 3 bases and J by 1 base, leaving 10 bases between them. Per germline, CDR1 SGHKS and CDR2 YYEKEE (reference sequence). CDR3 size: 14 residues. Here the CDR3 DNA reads TGTGCCAGCAGCTGGGGAACAGCGAACACTGAAGCTTTCTTT. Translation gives CASSWGTANTEAFF.

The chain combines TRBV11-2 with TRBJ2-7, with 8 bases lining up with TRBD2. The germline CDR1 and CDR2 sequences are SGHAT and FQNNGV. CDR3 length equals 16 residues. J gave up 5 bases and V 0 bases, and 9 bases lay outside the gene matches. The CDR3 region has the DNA TGTGCCAGCAGCTTAGATCTTATCGGGAGGGCCGACGAGCAGTACTTC. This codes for CASSLDLIGRADEQYF.